This T cell receptor beta chain derives from a study of shared clonotypes between healthy human individuals. Study conclusions and caveats: It was observed that approximately 5% of naive CD4 clonotypes were shared across a handful of donors.

V lost 5 bases to trimming and J lost 5 bases; unmatched junction nucleotides: 11. Germline loops: CDR1 SEHNR, CDR2 FQNEAQ (reference sequence). The CDR3 spans 15 residues. Only in-frame clones appear in the TCRdb table, and some are missing; sequencing was by immunoSEQ multiplex PCR. The table shows about 2.2 million clones, with around 93% occurring only once. Only CD45RO-negative cells positively selected for CCR7 counted as naive CD8 cells, so terminally differentiated effector memory CD45RA+ cells were excluded. With regard to this clone: Its specificity is not known.

Sequenced input: naive CD8+ T cells from PBMCs. This TCR was sampled from a man younger than 35 in good health. Some clones in this sample may be carry-over from other donors' samples. V usage is TRBV7-9 and J usage is TRBJ2-5; 7 bases align to TRBD2. The CDR3 here is CASSGRRGMVETQYF. The CDR3 DNA follows: TGTGCCAGCAGCGGAAGGCGGGGGATGGTGGAGACCCAGTACTTC.